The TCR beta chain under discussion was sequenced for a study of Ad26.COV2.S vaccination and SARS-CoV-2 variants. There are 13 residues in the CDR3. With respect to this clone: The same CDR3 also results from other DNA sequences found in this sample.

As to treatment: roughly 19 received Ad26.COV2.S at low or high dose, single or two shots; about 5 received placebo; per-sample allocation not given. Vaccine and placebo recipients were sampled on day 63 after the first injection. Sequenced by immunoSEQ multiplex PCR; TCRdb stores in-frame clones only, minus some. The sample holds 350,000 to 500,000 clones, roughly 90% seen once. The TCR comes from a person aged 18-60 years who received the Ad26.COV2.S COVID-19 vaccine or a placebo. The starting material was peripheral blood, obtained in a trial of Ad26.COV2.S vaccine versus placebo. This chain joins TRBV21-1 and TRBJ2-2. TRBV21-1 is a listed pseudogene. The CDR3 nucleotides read TGTGCCAGCAGCAAAGGGGGCACCGGGGAGCTGTTTTTT. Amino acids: CASSKGGTGELFF.